This entry concerns a single TCR beta chain. The antigen remains undetermined. The sample is drawn from a study of cytomegalovirus exposure and HLA in healthy donors. Regarding the study as a whole: The authors excluded some V segments, including TRBV6-2 and TRBV6-3, as indistinguishable.

V lost 0 bases and J 4 bases, leaving 4 bases between the germline ends. This CDR3 spans 13 amino acids. The germline V gene encodes CDR1 SGHAT and CDR2 FQNNGV. The PCR had 60 Vbeta and 13 Jbeta primers. Produced via immunoSEQ multiplex PCR; TCRdb's table is partial and in-frame only. The data contain roughly 150,000 clones, approximately 61% of them singletons. Source material: PBMCs. The sequence was collected from a human donor in good health. The rearrangement joins TRBV11-2 to TRBJ1-5; D not resolved. CDR3 DNA sequence: TGTGCCAGCAGCTTAGACCGGAATCAGCCCCAGCATTTT. Its protein is CASSLDRNQPQHF.